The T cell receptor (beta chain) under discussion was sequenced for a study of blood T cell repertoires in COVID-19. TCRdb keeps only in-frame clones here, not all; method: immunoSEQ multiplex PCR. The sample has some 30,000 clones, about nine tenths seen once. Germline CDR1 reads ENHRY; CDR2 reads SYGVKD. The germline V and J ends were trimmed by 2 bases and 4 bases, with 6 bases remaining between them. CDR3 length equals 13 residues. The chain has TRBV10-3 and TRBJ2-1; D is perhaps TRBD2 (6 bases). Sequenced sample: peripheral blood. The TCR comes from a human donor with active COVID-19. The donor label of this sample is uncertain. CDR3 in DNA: TGTGCCATCAGTGAGCGGGGGTACAATGAGCAGTTCTTC. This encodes CAISERGYNEQFF.